This TCR beta chain was captured in a study of cytomegalovirus exposure and HLA in healthy donors. Germline V gives CDR1 SGHDT, CDR2 YYEEEE. The CDR3 has 16 amino acids. Trimming took off 4 bases at V and 0 bases at J, with 15 bases between the two ends. Everyone who donated was a healthy bone marrow donor. PCR involved 60 Vbeta and 13 Jbeta primers. This table comes from immunoSEQ multiplex PCR, and its TCRdb copy is limited to in-frame clones, with some not included. Here the sample spans 150,000 to 200,000 clones, roughly 81% being singletons. Sequenced sample: PBMCs. This receptor was obtained from a man aged 18-30 years in good health and CMV-seropositive. This sequence joins TRBV5-6 and TRBJ2-3; TRBD1 might be the D (5 bases). CDR3 loop: CASSAPDNPSTDTQYF. CDR3 sequence (DNA): TGTGCCAGCAGCGCACCGGACAATCCTAGCACAGATACGCAGTATTTT.